The 32 T cell receptor beta chains listed next were all sequenced from one sample in a study of T cells in Graves' hyperthyroidism and ophthalmopathy (dated by TCRdb to the late 2010s). The library was prepared using multiplex PCR. This sample was sequenced with an Illumina HiSeq 2000. The TCR beta CDR3 regions were amplified from RNA transcripts. For the first round of RT-PCR on the TCR CDR3, the HTBI primer set was used together with the Qiagen OneStep RT-PCR kit. The public sequencing data were trimmed at Q25 with fastp and processed into clonotypes with MiXCR by TCRdb, which kept only in-frame beta chains. Entries that share a CDR3 protein sequence are merged under the most common genes and DNA. The table for this sample lists about 690,000 distinct CDR3 sequences; 17% of them were counted only once. The ten largest clones take up about a sixth of the sample. Sequenced input: blood. These receptors were collected from a man between 45 and 60 years old with Graves' hyperthyroidism.

This rearrangement joins TRBV19 to TRBJ2-1, with no clear D. The CDR3 spans 16 residues. Trimming removed 5 bases at V and 4 bases at J, with 18 bases between. Germline lookup yields CDR1 LNHDA and CDR2 SQIVND (reference sequence). The CDR3, as DNA: TGTGCCAGTAGTCGAGATCCCTCCGCTGGGTACAATGAGCAGTTCTTC. Translated: CASSRDPSAGYNEQFF. Full variable domain (missing parts from reference TRBV19 and TRBJ2-1): DGGITQSPKYLFRKEGQNVTLSCEQNLNHDAMYWYRQDPGQGLRLIYYSQIVNDFQKGDIAEGYSVSREKKESFPLTVTSAQKNPTAFYLCASSRDPSAGYNEQFFGPGTRLTVL.

J is TRBJ1-4 and V is TRBV6-5; D is unclear. In germline, CDR1 is MNHEY, CDR2 SVGAGI. This CDR3 has 15 amino acids. The V end was cut by 0 bases, the J end by 4 bases, with 9 bases between. The CDR3 nucleotides are TGTGCCAGCAGTTACTCATCACAGAATAATGAAAAACTGTTTTTT. Translated, it gives CASSYSSQNNEKLFF.

This clonotype has at least ten counts. The rearrangement uses TRBV11-2 and TRBJ2-7, with D possibly matching TRBD2 (6 bases). Germline V gene lookup returns CDR1 SGHAT and CDR2 FQNNGV. The CDR3 is 14 amino acids. V was cut by 4 bases and J by 3 bases, with 13 bases left in between. The chain's CDR3 is CASSWRGLSYEQYF. The CDR3 nucleotides read TGTGCCAGCAGCTGGAGGGGTCTAAGCTACGAGCAGTACTTC.

This clonotype was picked up a small number of times. The V call is TRBV6-1, the J call TRBJ1-5; 8 nucleotides align to TRBD1. This CDR3 region has 12 residues. Trimming at V came to 10 bases and at J to 6 bases, leaving 5 bases not matched to a gene. Germline lookup yields CDR1 MNHNS and CDR2 SASEGT. The CDR3 protein is CATRTGSQPQHF. The CDR3 bases are TGTGCCACCCGGACAGGGAGTCAGCCCCAGCATTTT.

In its sample, this clonotype was seen a few times. The junction shows a germline mismatch at one end, possibly a read error. V is TRBV7-9 and J is TRBJ1-1; the match to TRBD1 covers 10 bases. This CDR3 has 19 amino acids. Per the germline V gene, CDR1 is SEHNR and CDR2 is FQNEAQ (reference sequence). In nucleotides, the CDR3 is TGTGCCGGCAGCTTAGATAAGGGGGACAGGGGACGCGGGCACACTGAAGCTTTCTTT. Translating gives CAGSLDKGDRGRGHTEAFF.

Notes on this clonotype: A read error may be the cause here, since a much bigger clone is one base away. V and J are TRBV10-3 and TRBJ2-7, with D uncertain. The V gene's germline CDR1 is ENHRY and CDR2 SYGVKD. CDR3 size: 13 residues. The CDR3 sequence: CAISELGSCEQYF. The CDR3 DNA follows: TGTGCCATCAGTGAGCTCGGATCCTGCGAGCAGTACTTC.

This clonotype was seen more than once but under ten times. The chain links TRBV5-1 to TRBJ1-5; no reliable D call. Trimming removed 4 bases from V and 0 bases from J, with 11 bases in between. Germline CDR1 is SGHRS and CDR2 is YFSETQ. This CDR3 contains 15 residues. The CDR3 sequence is CASSPSFLSNQPQHF. In nucleotides, the CDR3 is TGCGCCAGCAGCCCGTCTTTTCTTAGCAATCAGCCCCAGCATTTT. Full variable domain (missing parts from reference TRBV5-1 and TRBJ1-5): KAGVTQTPRYLIKTRGQQVTLSCSPISGHRSVSWYQQTPGQGLQFLFEYFSETQRNKGNFPGRFSGRQFSNSRSEMNVSTLELGDSALYLCASSPSFLSNQPQHFGDGTRLSIL.

This clonotype was counted a few times. This chain uses TRBV20-1 with TRBJ2-3, with a possible D match to TRBD2 (6 bases). This CDR3 contains 16 residues. The germline V gene encodes CDR1 DFQATT and CDR2 SNEGSKA (reference sequence). Trimming took off 0 bases at V and 2 bases at J, with 15 bases between the two ends. CDR3 sequence reads: CSARERKGLSTDTQYF. DNA of the CDR3: TGCAGTGCTAGAGAGAGGAAGGGACTGTCCACAGATACGCAGTATTTT.

This clonotype showed up many times. The J gene is TRBJ1-4, the V gene TRBV12-3 or TRBV12-4; no clear D. Between the trimmed V and J ends, which lost 6 bases and 12 bases, there was a span of 20 bases. This CDR3 has 14 amino acids. In nucleotides, the CDR3 is TGTGCCAGCAGCCCAATACAAGGAGAGTTTCAACTGTTTTTT. Translated: CASSPIQGEFQLFF.

This clonotype was counted many times. The chain carries TRBV28 and TRBJ2-4; tentatively, D is TRBD1 or TRBD2 (5 bases each). CDR1 and CDR2 (germline): MDHEN, SYDVKM. V was clipped by 6 bases and J by 2 bases, with 14 bases between them. CDR3 length: 15 amino acids. DNA of the CDR3: TGTGCCAGCAGCACCGGGACGGGACCCAAAAACATTCAGTACTTC. Encoded protein: CASSTGTGPKNIQYF.

There are a few counts of this clonotype. The chain has TRBV5-1 and TRBJ2-3; D is ambiguous. The CDR3 runs 16 residues. V was cut by 2 bases and J by 1 base, with 14 bases left in between. From germline, CDR1 is SGHRS and CDR2 YFSETQ. The CDR3 region has the DNA TGCGCCAGCAGCTTTCTTAACCCCCCGGGCACAGATACGCAGTATTTT. Protein: CASSFLNPPGTDTQYF.

This clonotype showed up just once. Germline is not matched at one junction end, which may reflect a read error. The gene calls are TRBV7-2 and TRBJ2-1, with D possibly matching TRBD1 (6 bases). This CDR3 has 15 residues. Per the germline V gene, CDR1 is SGHTA and CDR2 is FQGNSA. CDR3 DNA: TGTGCCAGCAACCCCCCTCAGGGGCGAAGGTCTGAGCAGCTCTTC. It codes for CASNPPQGRRSEQLF. Together with reference TRBV7-2 and TRBJ2-1, the CDR3 gives the full variable domain: GAGVSQSPSNKVTEKGKDVELRCDPISGHTALYWYRQSLGQGLEFLIYFQGNSAPDKSGLPSDRFSAERTGGSVSTLTIQRTQQEDSAVYLCASNPPQGRRSEQLFGPGTRLTVL.

J is TRBJ2-5 and V is TRBV7-9; 7 bases agree with TRBD1. CDR1 is SEHNR, CDR2 FQNEAQ, per germline (reference sequence). The CDR3 covers 15 residues. With V trimmed by 5 bases and J by 1 base, 7 bases remained unmatched. CDR3 nucleotide sequence: TGTGCCAGCAGCCGGTCCGACAGGGCCCAAGAGACCCAGTACTTC. Its protein is CASSRSDRAQETQYF.

This clonotype was found many times. The chain recombines TRBV3-1 with TRBJ2-1, with D perhaps given as TRBD1 or TRBD2 (5 bases each). The CDR3 contains 15 residues. Per germline, CDR1 LGHDT and CDR2 YNNKEL (reference sequence). The germline V and J ends were trimmed by 3 bases and 0 bases, with 9 bases remaining between them. CDR3 nucleotide sequence: TGTGCCAGCAGCCAGGGGGTTAGCTCCTACAATGAGCAGTTCTTC. Amino acid sequence: CASSQGVSSYNEQFF.

This chain joins TRBV6-1 and TRBJ1-2; 7 nucleotides agree with TRBD1. The V gene's germline CDR1 is MNHNS and CDR2 SASEGT. V shed 5 bases, J shed 13 bases, and the junction held 19 bases outside the gene matches. The CDR3 length is 15 residues. The CDR3 spells CASSNRDSNNPYCTF. In DNA form, the CDR3 reads TGTGCCAGCAGTAACCGGGACAGCAATAACCCATATTGCACCTTC.

CDR3 protein: CASSILRQRNEQFF. The CDR3 coding sequence is TGTGCCAGTAGTATACTCCGACAACGGAATGAGCAGTTCTTC. The chain uses TRBV19 and TRBJ2-1; D call uncertain. Germline V gives CDR1 LNHDA, CDR2 SQIVND (reference sequence). Trimming pared 2 bases from V and 7 bases from J, leaving 12 bases between. This CDR3 contains 14 residues. The complete variable domain, with remaining parts taken from reference TRBV19 and TRBJ2-1, reads DGGITQSPKYLFRKEGQNVTLSCEQNLNHDAMYWYRQDPGQGLRLIYYSQIVNDFQKGDIAEGYSVSREKKESFPLTVTSAQKNPTAFYLCASSILRQRNEQFFGPGTRLTVL.

At least ten counts were recorded for this clonotype. V usage is TRBV12-3 or TRBV12-4 and J usage is TRBJ2-7; 8 bases fit TRBD1. V lost 1 base, J lost 5 bases, and 7 bases stayed unmatched. CDR3 length: 15 amino acids. The CDR3 DNA reads as TGTGCCAGCAGTTTAGAACAGGGGGGTCGAAACGAGCAGTACTTC. Encoded protein: CASSLEQGGRNEQYF.

This clonotype appeared a few times. The chain recombines TRBV7-9 with TRBJ1-4, with 9 bases matching TRBD1. J was trimmed by 6 bases and V by 7 bases; bases with no gene match: 9. Germline V CDR1 and CDR2: SEHNR, FQNEAQ (reference sequence). The CDR3 length is 15 residues. The CDR3 region has the DNA TGTGCCAGCACCGGCTGGAGGGACAGGGATGAAAAACTGTTTTTT. It translates to CASTGWRDRDEKLFF. The complete variable domain, with remaining parts taken from reference TRBV7-9 and TRBJ1-4, reads DTGVSQNPRHKITKRGQNVTFRCDPISEHNRLYWYRQTLGQGPEFLTYFQNEAQLEKSRLLSDRFSAERPKGSFSTLEIQRTEQGDSAMYLCASTGWRDRDEKLFFGSGTQLSVL.

This clonotype was found many times. The CDR3 nucleotides read TGTGCCAGCAAAACACAGGGGACAGGGCTGGACAATGAGCAGTTCTTC. Translation gives CASKTQGTGLDNEQFF. The chain joins TRBV27 to TRBJ2-1; 9 nucleotides match TRBD1. The CDR3 covers 16 residues. The V gene's germline CDR1 is MNHEY and CDR2 SMNVEV (reference sequence). The V and J ends lost 7 bases and 5 bases, in that order; junction bases with no gene match: 12.

J is TRBJ1-4 and V is TRBV5-1; no clear D. The CDR3 has 14 amino acids. The V gene lost 4 bases and the J gene lost 8 bases, with 15 bases spanning the gap. Germline CDR1 reads SGHRS; CDR2 reads YFSETQ. CDR3 sequence (DNA): TGCGCCAGCAGCCATTGGCCGGAGGCGGAAAAACTGTTTTTT. This encodes CASSHWPEAEKLFF.

In its sample, this clonotype was seen many times. This chain links TRBV11-2 with TRBJ1-1; D call uncertain. This CDR3 is built from 14 residues. The V end lost 1 base, the J end lost 4 bases, and 10 bases lay between the germline ends. Germline V gives CDR1 SGHAT, CDR2 FQNNGV. The CDR3 DNA reads as TGTGCCAGCAGCTTAGTCAGCGGGAGCACTGAAGCTTTCTTT. Amino acids: CASSLVSGSTEAFF.

This clonotype was recorded many times. V usage is TRBV7-2 and J usage is TRBJ2-1; either TRBD1 or TRBD2 may fit D (5 bases each). The V end was cut by 1 base, the J end by 0 bases, with 7 bases between. Germline V gene lookup returns CDR1 SGHTA and CDR2 FQGNSA. CDR3 length equals 15 residues. The CDR3 region is CASSLDGTSYNEQFF. The CDR3 DNA reads TGTGCCAGCAGCTTAGACGGGACCTCCTACAATGAGCAGTTCTTC. The full variable domain, with the rest looked up from reference TRBV7-2 and TRBJ2-1, is GAGVSQSPSNKVTEKGKDVELRCDPISGHTALYWYRQSLGQGLEFLIYFQGNSAPDKSGLPSDRFSAERTGGSVSTLTIQRTQQEDSAVYLCASSLDGTSYNEQFFGPGTRLTVL.

This clonotype was counted only a few times. The V gene is TRBV24-1, the J gene TRBJ2-7, with TRBD2 matching over 9 bases. The CDR3 has 16 residues. Trimming cost V 3 bases and J 0 bases; bases outside gene matches: 5. The germline V gene encodes CDR1 KGHDR and CDR2 SFDVKD. The CDR3 protein is CATSDDSGGSSYEQYF. In DNA, the CDR3 is TGTGCCACCAGTGATGATAGCGGGGGAAGCTCCTACGAGCAGTACTTC.

The J gene is TRBJ2-5, the V gene TRBV19; tentative D call: TRBD2 (5 bases). V shed 2 bases and J shed 10 bases, with 14 bases lying between them. CDR1 is LNHDA, CDR2 SQIVND, per germline (reference sequence). The CDR3 spans 13 residues. The DNA for the CDR3 is TGTGCCAGTAGTATAACCCGAGCCGAGGGCCAGTACTTC. Translating gives CASSITRAEGQYF.

J is TRBJ1-1 and V is TRBV28; D remains ambiguous. V shed 4 bases and J shed 0 bases, with 9 bases lying between them. Germline V gene lookup returns CDR1 MDHEN and CDR2 SYDVKM. There are 14 residues in the CDR3. CDR3 DNA: TGTGCCAGCAGTTATCGGCGAGTGAACACTGAAGCTTTCTTT. It specifies CASSYRRVNTEAFF.

At least ten counts were recorded for this clonotype. V gene TRBV28 combines with J gene TRBJ2-7; 11 bases fit TRBD2. This CDR3 region has 15 residues. Germline loops: CDR1 MDHEN, CDR2 SYDVKM. The V segment lost 6 bases and the J segment 2 bases; nucleotides outside the gene matches: 6. The CDR3 bases are TGTGCCAGCAGGACCCTAGCGGGAGGCCCCTACGAGCAGTACTTC. Its protein product is CASRTLAGGPYEQYF.

This clonotype has ten or more counts. The rearrangement joins TRBV28 to TRBJ1-1; possibly TRBD1 for D (6 bases). Per the germline V gene, CDR1 is MDHEN and CDR2 is SYDVKM. This CDR3 is 13 amino acids long. Trimming stripped 9 bases from V and 2 bases from J, with 13 bases between. DNA of the CDR3: TGTGCCAGTAAGACAGGACACAACACTGAAGCTTTCTTT. As protein: CASKTGHNTEAFF.

This clonotype was found many times. The chain links TRBV20-1 to TRBJ2-1; 8 bases line up with TRBD2. CDR3 size: 15 residues. In germline, CDR1 is DFQATT, CDR2 SNEGSKA (reference sequence). CDR3 amino acids: CSPSVGGRTYNEQFF. The CDR3 DNA reads TGCAGCCCCAGCGTGGGCGGGAGGACCTACAATGAGCAGTTCTTC.

In this sample, this clonotype turned up many times. This rearrangement joins TRBV28 to TRBJ2-1; TRBD2 matches 10 bases. The CDR3 runs 16 residues. The V segment lost 5 bases and the J segment 4 bases; nucleotides outside the gene matches: 8. Germline loops: CDR1 MDHEN, CDR2 SYDVKM. CDR3 coding DNA: TGTGCCAGCAGTCCACTCGGACTAGCGGCATACAATGAGCAGTTCTTC. It translates to CASSPLGLAAYNEQFF.

This clonotype was found once. The rearrangement links TRBV28 to TRBJ2-1, with D possibly being TRBD1 or TRBD2 (5 bases each). V shed 2 bases and J shed 6 bases, with 17 bases lying between them. Germline loops: CDR1 MDHEN, CDR2 SYDVKM. The CDR3 totals 16 residues. The CDR3 coding sequence is TGTGCCAGCAGTTTAATAGCCCGGGGCGAGTGCAATGAGCAGTTCTTC. This codes for CASSLIARGECNEQFF.

This clonotype was counted ten times or more. V gene TRBV28 combines with J gene TRBJ1-5; 7 nucleotides match TRBD1. The junction had 10 bases not matched to a gene; V was cut back by 2 bases and J by 6 bases. The CDR3 runs to 16 residues. CDR1 and CDR2 from the germline V gene are MDHEN and SYDVKM. This chain's CDR3 is CASSLMRQGGIQPQHF. Here the CDR3 DNA reads TGTGCCAGCAGTTTAATGCGACAGGGAGGTATTCAGCCCCAGCATTTT.

At least ten counts were recorded for this clonotype. The rearrangement links TRBV6-1 to TRBJ2-5; D unresolved. Trimming took off 4 bases at V and 5 bases at J, with 11 bases between the two ends. The CDR3 is made up of 13 amino acids. The germline V gene has CDR1 MNHNS and CDR2 SASEGT. CDR3: CASSVDRRETQYF. CDR3 DNA sequence: TGTGCCAGCAGTGTGGATCGCCGGGAGACCCAGTACTTC.